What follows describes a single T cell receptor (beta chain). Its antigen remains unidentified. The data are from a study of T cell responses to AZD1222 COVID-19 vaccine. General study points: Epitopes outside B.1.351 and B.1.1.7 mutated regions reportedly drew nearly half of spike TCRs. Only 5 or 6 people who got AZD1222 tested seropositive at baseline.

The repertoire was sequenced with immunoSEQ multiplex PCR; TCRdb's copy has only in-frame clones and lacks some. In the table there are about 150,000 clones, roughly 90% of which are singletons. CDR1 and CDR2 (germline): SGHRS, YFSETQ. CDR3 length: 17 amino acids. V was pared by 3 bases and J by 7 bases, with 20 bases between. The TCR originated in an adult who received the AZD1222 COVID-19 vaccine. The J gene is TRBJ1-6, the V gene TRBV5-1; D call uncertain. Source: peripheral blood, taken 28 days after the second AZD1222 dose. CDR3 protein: CASSSGDQRSTNSPLHF. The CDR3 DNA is TGCGCCAGCAGCTCGGGAGACCAGAGATCAACAAATTCACCCCTCCACTTT.